This T cell receptor (beta chain) originates from a study of blood T cells in healthy people across ages (dated by TCRdb to 2014 to 2015). General notes on the study: In model experiments, roughly one uniquely barcoded TCR beta cDNA molecule per two T cells was captured by template switching. To track age-related changes in TCR beta repertoire diversity, the study relied on deep sequencing normalized with unique cDNA molecular identifiers. Four age groups were formed from the donors: young (average approximately 15 years), middle-aged (roughly 38), aged (approximately 60) and long-lived (around 82). To avoid experimental bias, donors of different ages were distributed randomly across sequencing lanes. The study analyzed two additional independent replicas of 1 million unique cDNA reads from the same blood draw for two donors, one aged 18 to 29 and one aged 80 or older.

The research as a whole found: Compared with the aged group, the long-lived group had more naive CD4+ T cells, fewer expanded clones and increased TCR diversity, suggesting age selection. There was a strong correlation between observed TCR beta diversity and the percentage of naive T cells measured by flow cytometry. Donor CMV infection status was unknown, potentially confounding age-related changes in expanded clonotypes. Estimates of total diversity based on one million sequenced T cells were regarded as lower bounds and as underestimates. As age increased, observed TCR beta diversity per million T cells dropped in a roughly linear way, and a significant reduction was already evident by age 40. Bulk unsorted PBMC profiling prevented conclusive comparison of naive and antigen-experienced compartments.

Donors were a few dozen systemically healthy Caucasian individuals from Russia aged roughly 6 to 100 years. Each donor gave about 10 milliliters of peripheral blood, drawn into EDTA-treated Vacutainer tubes. PBMCs were isolated by Ficoll-Paque density-gradient centrifugation, with at least 6 million obtained per sample. Total RNA, at least 5 micrograms per sample, was extracted from PBMCs with Trizol reagent. For every donor, an aliquot of PBMCs went through flow cytometry to measure the percentages of naive CD45RAhigh/CD27high T cells. As concerns this clonotype: Its binding antigen is unknown. No much larger clone exists at a distance of one base, and base qualities are not known.

Library prep was done by 5' RACE. The run used an Illumina HiSeq 2500. The second PCR ran for roughly 7 to 12 cycles and used a J-beta primer mix along with a sample-barcoded 5' primer. A template-switch 5' adaptor carrying 12 random nucleotides introduced a unique molecular identifier onto each TCR beta cDNA molecule. Each sample yielded at least 2.5 million CDR3-containing paired-end reads. First-strand cDNA synthesis was performed from all RNA using the Mint cDNA synthesis kit, with priming by a TRBC-specific oligonucleotide. After uracil-DNA glycosylase treatment, a first 18-cycle PCR used universal primers M1SS and BC2_uni_R on all cDNA. The authors processed their data as follows. For normalization, 1 million high-quality reads, each with a distinct molecular identifier, were randomly selected from each sample. Instead of being binned into consensus sequences, reads with shared molecular identifiers were discarded. MiTCR, with a Q25 quality threshold and the strictest error-elimination algorithm, was used for CDR3 identification, clonotype clustering and error correction. A nonparametric unseen species model with Euler transformation was used to estimate lower-bound total TCR beta diversity. In-frame beta chains were kept once TCRdb had trimmed the public reads at Q25 with fastp and called clones with MiXCR. Records with the same CDR3 protein are collapsed into one entry carrying the most frequent genes and DNA. The V and J calls were not made by the authors but by TCRdb's processing. The sample table records around 990,000 distinct CDR3 sequences; around two fifths of these occur just once. The top ten clones comprise about 12% of the sample.

This sequence originates from a man aged 18 to 35 in good health. Sequenced: blood.

The CDR3 is CASSERKTPPNYGYTF. The nucleotide sequence reads as follows: TGTGCCAGCAGCGAACGAAAGACACCACCTAACTATGGCTACACCTTC. The V and J segments used are TRBV9 and TRBJ1-2; the D gene assignment is ambiguous. The germline V gene specifies SGDLS as CDR1 and YYNGEE as CDR2. Deletion took 3 bases off V and 0 bases off J, with a span of 15 bases between the germline ends. The CDR3 spans 16 residues, from the cysteine through the phenylalanine. Here the CDR3 DNA is all that survives: 48 bases in frame from base 1.